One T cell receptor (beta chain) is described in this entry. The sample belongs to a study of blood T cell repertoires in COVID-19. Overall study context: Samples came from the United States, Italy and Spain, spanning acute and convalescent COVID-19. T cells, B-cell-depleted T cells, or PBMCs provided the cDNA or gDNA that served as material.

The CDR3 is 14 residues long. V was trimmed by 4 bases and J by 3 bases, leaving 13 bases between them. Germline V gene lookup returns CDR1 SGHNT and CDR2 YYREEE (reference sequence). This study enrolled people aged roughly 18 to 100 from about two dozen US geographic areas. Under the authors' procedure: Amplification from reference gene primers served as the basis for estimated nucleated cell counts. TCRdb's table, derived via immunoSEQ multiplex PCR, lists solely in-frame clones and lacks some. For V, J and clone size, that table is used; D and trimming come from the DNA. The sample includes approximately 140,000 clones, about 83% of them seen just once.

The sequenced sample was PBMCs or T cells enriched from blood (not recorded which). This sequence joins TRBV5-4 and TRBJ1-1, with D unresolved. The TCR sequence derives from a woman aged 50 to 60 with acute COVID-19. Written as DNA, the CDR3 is TGTGCCAGCAGCCCCCAAGGCGGGGACACTGAAGCTTTCTTT. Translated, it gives CASSPQGGDTEAFF. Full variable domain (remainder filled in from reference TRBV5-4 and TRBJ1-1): ETGVTQSPTHLIKTRGQQVTLRCSSQSGHNTVSWYQQALGQGPQFIFQYYREEENGRGNFPPRFSGLQFPNYSSELNVNALELDDSALYLCASSPQGGDTEAFFGQGTRLTVV.